This TCR beta chain was sequenced in a study of beta chain features in type 1 diabetes listed by TCRdb under 2018. In the study overall: Patients and healthy donors did not differ in mean age, gender distribution, total cell number or subset yield. A total of over 95,000,000 sorted cells were examined across all samples, and RNA yield correlated strongly with the number of cells per subset. The study compared TCRB repertoires of sorted circulating CD4+ T cell subsets between recently diagnosed type 1 diabetes patients and matched healthy donors. Regulatory and stem cell-like memory subsets were isolated from only 8 patients and about eight healthy donors, whereas naive and central memory subsets came from all 30 or so donors. Broad study findings and their caveats: A moderate but significant shortening of TCRB CDR3 length was observed in type 1 diabetes patients in all four CD4+ subsets. Because small numbers of individuals were included in the HLA sub-analyses, any influence of HLA type on TCRB rearrangement was left unresolved. Because cDNA rather than genomic DNA was sequenced, highly expressing activated cells could have been over-represented, although no difference in activation and CD3 levels was found between groups. At VDJ recombination sites, type 1 diabetes patients had fewer insertions and more deleted nucleotides, which implies abnormalities in thymic rearrangement. Shorter templates might have been favored by PCR, but patient and control samples were amplified and corrected together, so both groups would have been affected equally by any skew. Naive, central memory and regulatory TCRB repertoires appeared to be more similar among patients than among healthy donors.

With regard to this clone: This clone's antigen is unknown. No much larger clonotype is one base removed from it; base qualities were not supplied.

Each donor gave one peripheral blood draw, averaging roughly 100 mL, which was collected into heparinised tubes. Naive, central memory, regulatory and stem cell-like memory CD4+ T cells were sorted on a BD FACSAria II using a panel including CD45RO, CCR7, CD25, CD127, CD95 and CD27. Purity was above 95% for every sorted population. PBMCs were isolated right away by Lymphoprep density gradient centrifugation and were stained directly, without culture. So that batch effects would be minimized, each experiment stained and sorted samples in pairs, pairing one healthy donor with one patient. For CDR1 and CDR2, the germline V gene (reference sequence) lists SEHNR and FQNEAQ. Germline trimming: 3 bases from V, 9 bases from J; junction bases outside gene matches: 5. The CDR3 holds 15 amino acids from the cysteine to the phenylalanine. The only DNA kept is the CDR3, 45 bases in frame from the first base. The entire isolated RNA was reverse transcribed using the High Capacity cDNA Reverse Transcription Kit, and thus expressed TCRB transcripts were sequenced. Naive, central memory and regulatory T cell samples underwent deep immunoSEQ sequencing, averaging about 3.57 million total reads per sample. Sorted cells were lysed in RLT buffer, and RNA was extracted using DNase-treated RNeasy Micro or Mini kits according to cell number. Each cell subset was processed on its own to prevent cross-contamination, while patient and healthy donor samples were processed together. The immunoSEQ multiplex PCR was used to amplify TCRB sequences from cDNA, generating 87-bp fragments that spanned the CDR3 region. Amplicons were sequenced on the Illumina HiSeq platform. The original pipeline was this. Synthetic template baselines were used to correct PCR bias computationally, reads within Hamming distance 2 were collapsed, and singletons that could not be merged were discarded. Reads were aligned against IMGT to assign V, D and J genes, CDR3 length and insertions or deletions at six rearrangement sites. Within each subset, clonotype counts were normalized to the number of sorted cells before true diversity and Gini coefficients were calculated with the tcR R package. Repertoire sharing was quantified using the overlap coefficient calculated on TCRB nucleotide sequences. In TCRdb, the immuneACCESS table is reduced to in-frame sequences with V and J assigned. These tables do not hold every clone; where another copy was compared, an unresolved V gene accounts for under half, and the others remain unexplained. D and trimming were read from the DNA, whereas the V and J calls and clone size are those reported in that table. Within this sample are 28,000 or so clones, with about 65% of them counted one time only. The biggest ten clones account for around 2.5% of the sample.

This receptor was taken from a woman in her 30s with type 1 diabetes. The chain links TRBV7-9 with TRBJ2-1, with 13 junctional bases fitting TRBD2. Sequenced sample: Tregs from blood. The intended sense of this specimen's cell subset or site label: regulatory CD4+ T cells. The CDR3 protein: CASSFTSGRAGEQFF. The DNA reads TGTGCCAGCAGCTTTACTAGCGGGAGGGCCGGTGAGCAGTTCTTC.